The 21 T cell receptor beta chains in this list originate from one sample, sequenced in a study of cytomegalovirus exposure and HLA in healthy donors. The PCR contained 60 Vbeta and 13 Jbeta primers. Profiling relied on immunoSEQ multiplex PCR, and the TCRdb table lists in-frame clones only, not all of them. The sample has 150,000 to 200,000 clones, around 78% seen once. Material: PBMCs. Receptors were obtained from a young woman in good health and CMV-seropositive.

This clone was seen once. The chain combines TRBV18 with TRBJ1-3, with D possibly TRBD1 on 5 matching bases. Germline-derived CDR1 and CDR2 are KGHSH and LQKENI. There are 16 residues in the CDR3. With 2 bases removed from V and 3 bases from J, the gap between germline ends came to 14 bases. The CDR3 region has the DNA TGTGCCAGCTCACCATCGAAGGGGTTGGATGGAAACACCATATATTTT. It encodes CASSPSKGLDGNTIYF.

The chain recombines TRBV29-1 with TRBJ2-3; D is perhaps TRBD2 (5 bases). This CDR3 region has 15 residues. The germline V gene has CDR1 SQVTM and CDR2 ANQGSEA. Trimming removed 7 bases at V and 0 bases at J, with 17 bases between. The CDR3 region is CSAPTAGSSTDTQYF. The CDR3 DNA follows: TGCAGCGCCCCCACGGCGGGTTCTAGCACAGATACGCAGTATTTT.

The V call is TRBV19, the J call TRBJ2-5, with 7 bases that match TRBD1. The CDR3 spans 15 residues. V lost 1 base, J lost 1 base, and 3 bases stayed unmatched. The V gene's germline CDR1 is LNHDA and CDR2 SQIVND (reference sequence). CDR3 amino acids: CASSIGTGIQETQYF. The CDR3 bases are TGTGCCAGTAGTATAGGGACAGGCATCCAAGAGACCCAGTACTTC. Together with reference TRBV19 and TRBJ2-5, the CDR3 gives the full variable domain: DGGITQSPKYLFRKEGQNVTLSCEQNLNHDAMYWYRQDPGQGLRLIYYSQIVNDFQKGDIAEGYSVSREKKESFPLTVTSAQKNPTAFYLCASSIGTGIQETQYFGPGTRLLVL.

The gene calls are TRBV19 and TRBJ2-3, with TRBD1 matching 8 bases. This CDR3 is built from 15 residues. V lost 7 bases to trimming and J lost 1 base; unmatched junction nucleotides: 7. Germline lookup yields CDR1 LNHDA and CDR2 SQIVND (reference sequence). The CDR3 reads CASTTQGARTDTQYF. CDR3 sequence (DNA): TGTGCCAGTACCACTCAGGGGGCCCGCACAGATACGCAGTATTTT.

This clone showed up just a few times. The chain's CDR3 is CASPTGGLSTEAFF. In DNA form, the CDR3 reads TGTGCCAGCCCGACAGGGGGCCTTTCCACTGAAGCTTTCTTT. V is TRBV6-1 and J is TRBJ1-1; 10 bases map to TRBD1. Germline V gene lookup returns CDR1 MNHNS and CDR2 SASEGT. The CDR3 consists of 14 residues. V trimming: 8 bases; J trimming: 4 bases; junction bases outside the gene matches: 7.

This clone appeared once. This sequence joins TRBV29-1 and TRBJ2-7; D possibly corresponds to TRBD2 (6 bases). V shed 6 bases and J shed 2 bases, with 17 bases lying between them. CDR1 is SQVTM, CDR2 ANQGSEA, per germline. This CDR3 has 14 amino acids. The CDR3 nucleotides are TGCAGCGTAGGAAGCCTAGCGTCCCCCTACGAGCAGTACTTC. Amino acids: CSVGSLASPYEQYF.

The chain links TRBV7-9 to TRBJ2-5, with TRBD1 matching over 8 bases. The CDR3 is made up of 13 amino acids. Trimming removed 8 bases from V and 1 base from J; junction bases left unmatched: 3. The germline CDR1 and CDR2 sequences are SEHNR and FQNEAQ (reference sequence). CDR3 sequence (DNA): TGTGCCAGCGGAACAGGGGGCCAAGAGACCCAGTACTTC. Protein sequence: CASGTGGQETQYF.

About this clone: The identical CDR3 is also encoded by other nucleotide sequences in the sample. The rearrangement links TRBV5-1 to TRBJ1-1; 8 bases are shared with TRBD1. The V gene's germline CDR1 is SGHRS and CDR2 YFSETQ. The J segment lost 3 bases and the V segment lost 3 bases, leaving 4 bases of the junction unmatched. There are 14 residues in the CDR3. CDR3 nucleotides: TGCGCCAGCAGCTACGACAGGGGCGACACTGAAGCTTTCTTT. Translation gives CASSYDRGDTEAFF.

The chain recombines TRBV15 with TRBJ2-7, with D possibly being TRBD2 (6 bases). The CDR3 consists of 17 residues. Trimming removed 0 bases at V and 0 bases at J, with 15 bases between. Germline CDR1 and CDR2: LNHNV and YYDKDF (reference sequence). CDR3 in amino acids: CATSRDPPGSSSYEQYF. The CDR3 DNA reads TGTGCCACCAGCAGAGACCCCCCCGGGAGTAGCTCCTACGAGCAGTACTTC.

The rearrangement joins TRBV28 to TRBJ1-1; no reliable D call. The V end was cut by 6 bases, the J end by 1 base, with 9 bases between. CDR1 and CDR2 from the germline V gene are MDHEN and SYDVKM. The CDR3 is made up of 13 amino acids. Here the CDR3 DNA reads TGTGCCAGCAGAAAGCGTGCGAACACTGAAGCTTTCTTT. Protein: CASRKRANTEAFF.

The chain uses TRBV20-1 and TRBJ1-1, with unresolved D. In germline, CDR1 is DFQATT, CDR2 SNEGSKA (reference sequence). CDR3 length: 11 amino acids. Trimming left V 3 bases short and J 4 bases short, with 6 bases between. CDR3 sequence: CSASLRTEAFF. The CDR3 DNA reads as TGCAGTGCTAGTCTCCGCACTGAAGCTTTCTTT.

This clone was found a few times. This chain joins TRBV9 and TRBJ1-1; TRBD1 agrees at 8 bases. Germline loops: CDR1 SGDLS, CDR2 YYNGEE. The CDR3 covers 13 residues. V lost 3 bases and J lost 8; bases outside the gene matches: 6. The CDR3 sequence is CASSDLRQGEAFF. In DNA form, the CDR3 reads TGTGCCAGCAGCGATTTAAGACAGGGGGAAGCTTTCTTT.

This chain uses TRBV5-1 with TRBJ2-7; D not resolved. The germline CDR1 and CDR2 sequences are SGHRS and YFSETQ. The CDR3 totals 12 residues. Trimming shortened V by 1 base and J by 5 bases, and 7 bases separated the two germline ends. The CDR3, as DNA: TGCGCCAGCAGCTTGTTTGAGGACGAGCAGTACTTC. Protein: CASSLFEDEQYF.

This clone was counted at least ten times. J is TRBJ1-5 and V is TRBV4-3; D remains ambiguous. This CDR3 is built from 14 residues. V was pared by 5 bases and J by 1 base, with 9 bases between. Germline V gene sequence: CDR1 LGHNA, CDR2 YSLEER. CDR3: CASSDGLSNQPQHF. DNA for the CDR3: TGCGCCAGCAGCGATGGACTGAGCAATCAGCCCCAGCATTTT.

The rearrangement links TRBV19 to TRBJ1-2, with D unclear. The V end was cut by 4 bases, the J end by 2 bases, with 8 bases between. The germline V gene has CDR1 LNHDA and CDR2 SQIVND (reference sequence). The CDR3 spans 13 residues. The DNA of the CDR3 is TGTGCCAGTAGTACAACAGTGAACTATGGCTACACCTTC. Translation: CASSTTVNYGYTF.

For the CDR3, the DNA is TGCGCCAGCAGTGAGATCTTAACAGGGGGTAACTATGGCTACACCTTC. Translated, it gives CASSEILTGGNYGYTF. The V call is TRBV10-2, the J call TRBJ1-2; 8 nucleotides align to TRBD1. The V gene's germline CDR1 is WSHSY and CDR2 SAAADI. Losses at the gene ends were 2 bases for V and 1 base for J; bases not matched to a gene: 6. The CDR3 sequence is 16 residues long.

This rearrangement joins TRBV11-3 to TRBJ2-2; TRBD2 agrees at 7 bases. In germline, CDR1 is SGHNT, CDR2 YENEEA. V dropped 5 bases and J dropped 0; count of bases not matched to a gene: 6. The CDR3 extends over 16 amino acids. CDR3 bases: TGTGCCAGCAGCCGGGGAGGGCCCTCGAACACCGGGGAGCTGTTTTTT. It specifies CASSRGGPSNTGELFF.

The chain couples TRBV9 to TRBJ2-3; TRBD1 agrees at 7 bases. Germline V gene lookup returns CDR1 SGDLS and CDR2 YYNGEE. V gave up 0 bases and J gave up 1 base; unmatched junction bases: 8. The CDR3 is 17 amino acids. CDR3 in DNA: TGTGCCAGCAGCGTAGCTCCGGCAGGGGGTGGCACAGATACGCAGTATTTT. Protein product: CASSVAPAGGGTDTQYF.

This clone was observed once. The chain couples TRBV2 to TRBJ2-7, with 15 bases lining up with TRBD2. V shed 3 bases, J shed 3 bases, and the junction held 12 bases outside the gene matches. Germline V gives CDR1 SNHLY, CDR2 FYNNEI. This CDR3 has 19 residues. The CDR3 sequence is CASSDSGLAGGPKDYEQYF. The CDR3 nucleotides are TGTGCCAGCAGTGATTCGGGACTAGCGGGAGGTCCAAAGGACTACGAGCAGTACTTC.

The chain combines TRBV28 with TRBJ2-5; 9 nucleotides align to TRBD2. The CDR3 runs 14 residues. The ends lost 6 bases at V and 6 bases at J; junction bases unmatched: 8. Germline CDR1 and CDR2: MDHEN and SYDVKM. CDR3 region: CASRASGVGKTQYF. DNA of the CDR3: TGTGCCAGCAGAGCTAGCGGGGTGGGGAAGACCCAGTACTTC.

This clone was seen a handful of times. The V and J genes are TRBV11-2 and TRBJ1-5, with no clear D. V was pared by 3 bases and J by 2 bases, with 11 bases between. Germline values: CDR1 SGHAT, CDR2 FQNNGV. The CDR3 contains 15 residues. The CDR3 DNA is TGTGCCAGCAGCTTGGGGTCGGAGGGCAATCAGCCCCAGCATTTT. Its translation is CASSLGSEGNQPQHF.